The 31 T cell receptor beta chains below all came from one sample that was sequenced in a study of OX40 agonist ivuxolimab in advanced cancers. Some clones are missing from TCRdb's copy, which holds only in-frame ones; the method was immunoSEQ multiplex PCR. The sample lists under 90,000 clones, around 83% occurring once. The sample in question was CD4+ or CD8+ T cells sorted from blood, obtained in a trial of the OX40 agonist ivuxolimab. These receptors originate from an adult with an advanced solid tumor such as melanoma, head and neck, liver or kidney cancer.

The DNA of the CDR3 is TGTGCCAGCAGTGATGGACTAGCGGGAGACTTTCAGTACTTC. This sequence encodes CASSDGLAGDFQYF. The V and J genes are TRBV2 and TRBJ2-4; 13 bases agree with TRBD2. CDR3 length: 14 residues. CDR1 and CDR2 (germline): SNHLY, FYNNEI. Trimming removed 3 bases from V and 11 bases from J; junction bases left unmatched: 4.

The chain has TRBV20-1 and TRBJ2-1, with D uncertain. Germline V gene data show CDR1 as DFQATT and CDR2 as SNEGSKA (reference sequence). The CDR3 covers 11 residues. V lost 7 bases and J 9 bases, leaving 13 bases between the germline ends. The CDR3 sequence is CSEGSLIEQFF. CDR3 DNA: TGCAGTGAGGGCTCTCTGATTGAGCAGTTCTTC.

The chain joins TRBV27 to TRBJ1-6; 7 bases match TRBD1. The germline V gene encodes CDR1 MNHEY and CDR2 SMNVEV (reference sequence). Trimming removed 5 bases from V and 14 bases from J; junction bases left unmatched: 12. The CDR3 sequence is 14 residues long. The CDR3 is CASSTGTALSTLHF. CDR3 nucleotide sequence: TGTGCCAGCAGTACAGGGACAGCCTTATCCACCCTCCACTTT.

This clone has only a few counts. This CDR3 is CASSLATGYEQYV. CDR3 DNA: TGCGCCAGCAGCTTGGCCACAGGGTACGAGCAGTACGTC. This chain joins TRBV5-1 and TRBJ2-7; TRBD1 might be the D (6 bases). This CDR3 region has 13 residues. V lost 0 bases and J lost 4, with 8 bases in between. Germline CDR1 is SGHRS and CDR2 is YFSETQ.

CDR3 bases: TGTGCCAGCAGGGGGCGCAACAGGGGATATGGCTACACCTTC. Translation: CASRGRNRGYGYTF. This rearrangement joins TRBV28 to TRBJ1-2; the match to TRBD1 covers 7 bases. The V gene end was trimmed by 6 bases and the J gene end by 5 bases; junction bases not matched to a gene: 9. This CDR3 region has 14 residues. Germline V gene sequence: CDR1 MDHEN, CDR2 SYDVKM.

The rearrangement joins TRBV6-6 to TRBJ2-5, with 8 bases that match TRBD1. This CDR3 contains 14 residues. Germline V gene sequence: CDR1 MNHNY, CDR2 SVGAGI (reference sequence). The junction had 12 bases not matched to a gene; V was cut back by 10 bases and J by 5 bases. As DNA, the CDR3 is TGTGCCACTCGCCGGACAGGGATAGTCGAGACCCAGTACTTC. Residues: CATRRTGIVETQYF.

V and J are TRBV7-2 and TRBJ1-1; no firm D call. The V end was cut by 3 bases, the J end by 1 base, with 9 bases between. Germline V gives CDR1 SGHTA, CDR2 FQGNSA. The CDR3 sequence is 14 residues long. The DNA of the CDR3 is TGTGCCAGCAGCTTCTCTTGGCGGAACACTGAAGCTTTCTTT. The encoded protein is CASSFSWRNTEAFF.

This rearrangement joins TRBV30 to TRBJ1-2; D ambiguous. V lost 3 bases, J lost 7 bases, and 9 bases lay in between. The CDR3 is 11 amino acids. CDR1 is GTSNPN and CDR2 is SVGIG in the germline V gene (reference sequence). The CDR3 protein is CAWRIGGGYTF. The CDR3 DNA follows: TGTGCCTGGAGAATCGGCGGTGGCTACACCTTC.

The CDR3 loop is CASSSDSNTEAFF. The CDR3 DNA reads as TGTGCCAGCAGCTCCGACAGTAACACTGAAGCTTTCTTT. The gene calls are TRBV5-6 and TRBJ1-1, with D perhaps matching TRBD1 (5 bases). This CDR3 region has 13 residues. Germline CDR1 is SGHDT and CDR2 is YYEEEE. The germline V and J ends were trimmed by 3 bases and 2 bases, with 8 bases remaining between them.

There are a few counts of this clone. The CDR3, as DNA: TGTGCCAGCAGCCCCCAGGGGGGACGAGTCACAGATACGCAGTATTTT. Encoded protein: CASSPQGGRVTDTQYF. The rearrangement links TRBV5-8 to TRBJ2-3, with TRBD1 as a possible D gene (7 bases). The germline gives CDR1 SGHTS, CDR2 YDEGEE. The CDR3 runs to 16 residues. V lost 4 bases, J lost 2 bases, and 17 bases lay in between.

The V gene is TRBV29-1, the J gene TRBJ1-1; D is unclear. This CDR3 has 13 residues. V was trimmed by 2 bases and J by 11 bases, leaving 18 bases between them. CDR1 is SQVTM, CDR2 ANQGSEA, per germline. CDR3 loop: CSVEPKSPLDAFF. Written as DNA, the CDR3 is TGCAGCGTTGAACCCAAAAGCCCTTTGGACGCTTTCTTT.

This chain connects TRBV30 to TRBJ2-7, with D maybe TRBD2 (5 bases). This CDR3 is built from 12 residues. V dropped 6 bases and J dropped 7 bases, with 16 bases sitting between them. The germline gives CDR1 GTSNPN, CDR2 SVGIG (reference sequence). The CDR3 region is CACVTISGEQYF. In DNA form, the CDR3 reads TGTGCCTGTGTGACTATCTCGGGGGAGCAGTACTTC.

V is TRBV19 and J is TRBJ2-7; a weak D match, TRBD2 (7 bases). The germline gives CDR1 LNHDA, CDR2 SQIVND (reference sequence). The CDR3 contains 13 residues. The V end lost 8 bases, the J end lost 2 bases, and 13 bases lay between the germline ends. This CDR3 reads CASREDSTYEQYF. CDR3 DNA: TGTGCCAGTCGGGAGGACAGTACCTACGAGCAGTACTTC.

This chain links TRBV27 with TRBJ2-3; maybe TRBD1 (7 bases). Trimming removed 7 bases at V and 4 bases at J, with 15 bases between. Germline values: CDR1 MNHEY, CDR2 SMNVEV (reference sequence). The CDR3 extends over 14 amino acids. The DNA of the CDR3 is TGTGCCAGCAAGGGGGCGGGGCTCGCAGATACGCAGTATTTT. It is translated as CASKGAGLADTQYF.

The chain has TRBV2 and TRBJ1-1; D ambiguous. The CDR3 has 14 amino acids. The germline V and J ends were trimmed by 3 bases and 0 bases, with 8 bases remaining between them. The germline V gene has CDR1 SNHLY and CDR2 FYNNEI. This chain's CDR3 is CASSEGLLNTEAFF. The CDR3, as DNA: TGTGCCAGCAGTGAGGGGTTATTGAACACTGAAGCTTTCTTT.

The chain combines TRBV19 with TRBJ2-4; no firm D call. The CDR3 length is 13 residues. Germline-derived CDR1 and CDR2 are LNHDA and SQIVND (reference sequence). Deletions cut 0 bases from V and 0 bases from J, with 0 bases between. This chain's CDR3 is CASSIEAKNIQYF. CDR3 bases: TGTGCCAGTAGTATAGAAGCCAAAAACATTCAGTACTTC.

The chain uses TRBV5-1 and TRBJ2-7, with 11 bases fitting TRBD2. This CDR3 is 15 amino acids long. After removal of 1 base from V and 3 bases from J, the junction contained 3 bases not matched to a gene. CDR1 and CDR2 from the germline V gene are SGHRS and YFSETQ. The CDR3 loop is CASSLTGTSGYEQYF. CDR3 nucleotide sequence: TGCGCCAGCAGCTTGACCGGGACTAGCGGCTACGAGCAGTACTTC.

This chain joins TRBV27 and TRBJ2-7, with 9 nucleotides matching TRBD1. CDR3 length: 15 residues. The germline V gene encodes CDR1 MNHEY and CDR2 SMNVEV (reference sequence). Trimming took 3 bases from V and 4 from J; bases not matched to a gene: 7. The CDR3 DNA is TGTGCCAGCAGTTTCGGGACAGGGATGAATTACGAGCAGTACTTC. Translating it yields CASSFGTGMNYEQYF.

This clone has just a few counts. The chain employs TRBV6-1 and TRBJ2-2; maybe TRBD2 (6 bases). V dropped 5 bases and J dropped 3 bases, with 10 bases sitting between them. The CDR3 runs 14 residues. Germline assignment: CDR1 MNHNS and CDR2 SASEGT. The CDR3 coding sequence is TGTGCCAGCAGTAGACCGGGGGACACCGGGGAGCTGTTTTTT. Its protein product is CASSRPGDTGELFF.

This clone was seen a single time. J is TRBJ1-2 and V is TRBV18; D gene unclear. V dropped 3 bases and J dropped 7 bases, with 12 bases sitting between them. There are 13 residues in the CDR3. The germline CDR1 and CDR2 sequences are KGHSH and LQKENI. CDR3 residues: CASSPDAEAGYTF. CDR3 DNA sequence: TGTGCCAGCTCACCCGACGCGGAGGCTGGCTACACCTTC.

The rearrangement joins TRBV6-6 to TRBJ1-5; the D is unclear. CDR3 length: 14 residues. Trimming cost V 3 bases and J 2 bases, with 8 bases left between them. Germline values: CDR1 MNHNY, CDR2 SVGAGI (reference sequence). The CDR3 DNA follows: TGTGCCAGCAGTTATCCCGGGGGCAATCAGCCCCAGCATTTT. It is translated as CASSYPGGNQPQHF.

This sequence joins TRBV6-6 and TRBJ2-5; TRBD1 might be the D (5 bases). This CDR3 has 14 amino acids. Trimming removed 7 bases from V and 0 bases from J, with 12 bases in between. CDR1 is MNHNY, CDR2 SVGAGI, per germline (reference sequence). The CDR3 spells CASNLQGYQETQYF. Written as DNA, the CDR3 is TGTGCCAGCAATCTCCAGGGTTACCAAGAGACCCAGTACTTC.

The chain is built from TRBV7-2 and TRBJ2-3, with D perhaps being TRBD1 or TRBD2 (5 bases each). The CDR3 is 11 amino acids. Germline CDR1 is SGHTA and CDR2 is FQGNSA. V dropped 4 bases and J dropped 14 bases, with 13 bases sitting between them. DNA for the CDR3: TGTGCCAGCAGCTCGGGGCCCCTTCCGTATTTT. This codes for CASSSGPLPYF.

This clone was observed a single time. The genes are TRBV28 and TRBJ2-7; D ambiguous. Germline CDR1 is MDHEN and CDR2 is SYDVKM. V lost 8 bases, J lost 2 bases, and 13 bases lay in between. The CDR3 sequence is 13 residues long. CDR3 nucleotide sequence: TGTGCCAGCTGGGCGCCACACCCCTACGAGCAGTACGTC. This translates into CASWAPHPYEQYV.

This chain uses TRBV18 with TRBJ2-5; D is possibly TRBD1 (5 bases). Germline CDR1 is KGHSH and CDR2 is LQKENI. The CDR3 length is 14 residues. Trimming took 3 bases from V and 5 from J, leaving 13 bases between them. The CDR3 nucleotides read TGTGCCAGCTCACCCCTCGGTGGGGCGGAGACCCAGTACTTC. Translating gives CASSPLGGAETQYF.

The chain combines TRBV5-8 with TRBJ2-5; perhaps TRBD2 as D (5 bases). The CDR3 has 14 amino acids. From germline, CDR1 is SGHTS and CDR2 YDEGEE. V was pared by 3 bases and J by 8 bases, with 17 bases between. CDR3 nucleotides: TGTGCCAGCAGCTGGGGAGTCGAGACAAGAACCCAGTACTTC. Residues: CASSWGVETRTQYF. Complete variable domain (other parts from reference TRBV5-8 and TRBJ2-5): EAGVTQSPTHLIKTRGQQATLRCSPISGHTSVYWYQQALGLGLQFLLWYDEGEERNRGNFPPRFSGRQFPNYSSELNVNALELEDSALYLCASSWGVETRTQYFGPGTRLLVL.

The rearrangement links TRBV19 to TRBJ2-3; 9 bases are a match to TRBD2. Germline loops: CDR1 LNHDA, CDR2 SQIVND (reference sequence). The length of the CDR3 is 17 residues. V trimming: 3 bases; J trimming: 2 bases; junction bases outside the gene matches: 9. Here the CDR3 reads CASSITFLAGTTDTQYF. CDR3 nucleotides: TGTGCCAGTAGTATCACCTTCCTAGCGGGGACCACAGATACGCAGTATTTT.

The chain employs TRBV7-3 and TRBJ1-5, with 9 bases fitting TRBD1. Looked up from germline, CDR1 is SGHTA and CDR2 is FQGTGA. Losses at the gene ends were 5 bases for V and 6 bases for J; bases not matched to a gene: 8. The CDR3 extends over 15 amino acids. The CDR3 nucleotides are TGTGCCAGCAGCCCGCCGGGACAGGGCATTCAGCCCCAGCATTTT. Translated, it gives CASSPPGQGIQPQHF.

This chain links TRBV10-3 with TRBJ2-7; weak D call: TRBD1 (5 bases). Trimming removed 0 bases at V and 6 bases at J, with 6 bases between. Germline V lookup: CDR1 ENHRY, CDR2 SYGVKD. This CDR3 has 12 residues. The chain's CDR3 is CAISESRGEQYV. In DNA, the CDR3 is TGTGCCATCAGTGAGTCAAGGGGCGAGCAGTACGTC.

This chain links TRBV5-4 with TRBJ2-7; 10 positions match TRBD1. The germline CDR1 and CDR2 sequences are SGHNT and YYREEE (reference sequence). This CDR3 contains 15 residues. V lost 2 bases to trimming and J lost 4 bases; unmatched junction nucleotides: 6. CDR3 DNA: TGTGCCAGCAGCTTTCCGGGACAGGGGTCTTACGAGCAGTACTTC. It specifies CASSFPGQGSYEQYF. The full variable domain, rest sourced from reference TRBV5-4 and TRBJ2-7, is ETGVTQSPTHLIKTRGQQVTLRCSSQSGHNTVSWYQQALGQGPQFIFQYYREEENGRGNFPPRFSGLQFPNYSSELNVNALELDDSALYLCASSFPGQGSYEQYFGPGTRLTVT.

The chain recombines TRBV6-5 with TRBJ2-7; D not certain. Trimming shortened V by 1 base and J by 2 bases, and 6 bases separated the two germline ends. In germline, CDR1 is MNHEY, CDR2 SVGAGI. The CDR3 is made up of 13 amino acids. This CDR3 reads CASSYLGAYEQYF. The CDR3 DNA is TGTGCCAGCAGTTACTTGGGCGCCTACGAGCAGTACTTC.